This T cell receptor (beta chain) was found in a study of blood T cell repertoires in COVID-19. Study information: From T cells, B-cell-depleted T cells, or PBMCs came the material, which was cDNA or gDNA.

Germline CDR1 reads SNHLY; CDR2 reads FYNNEI. Trimming took 3 bases from V and 5 from J; bases not matched to a gene: 14. CDR3 size: 17 residues. The table came from immunoSEQ multiplex PCR; TCRdb's copy has only in-frame clones and leaves some out. The sample includes some 300,000 clones, more than 70% of them seen just once. The chain has TRBV2 and TRBJ2-5, with 8 nucleotides matching TRBD1. Sequencing was performed on peripheral blood. This clonotype originated in a young woman who had recovered from COVID-19. CDR3 amino acids: CASSELWSTGERETQYF. CDR3 nucleotides: TGTGCCAGCAGTGAGTTGTGGTCGACAGGGGAAAGGGAGACCCAGTACTTC.